Detailed here is one T cell receptor (beta chain). A much bigger clone sits one base away, suggesting this may be a read error. The record originates from a study of T-cell reconstitution after alpha-beta-depleted transplantation in children. Unique molecular identifiers tagged the TCRbeta library. Using its own MiXCR run on the PCR reads, TCRdb lists one record per CDR3 protein. The sample records 600,000 to 700,000 distinct CDR3 sequences, roughly 15% being singletons. The sequencing used PBMCs from the stem cell graft donor, collected from the stem cell graft. The receptor comes from a human donor who donated a stem cell graft to a child with acute myeloid leukemia.

CDR3 in amino acids: CSARDASGGEETQYF. The CDR3 DNA reads as TGCAGTGCTAGAGATGCTAGCGGGGGGGAAGAGACCCAGTACTTC. The chain has TRBV20-1 and TRBJ2-5; TRBD2 matches 12 bases. Trimming at V came to 0 bases and at J to 3 bases, leaving 2 bases not matched to a gene. The CDR3 length is 15 residues. Germline V lookup: CDR1 DFQATT, CDR2 SNEGSKA (reference sequence).